This TCR beta chain was profiled in a study of beta chain features in type 1 diabetes. Study conclusions and caveats: In all four CD4+ subsets, TCRB CDR3 length was significantly, moderately reduced in type 1 diabetes.

Each sorted population was over 95% pure. Since all of the isolated RNA was reverse transcribed, expressed TCRB transcripts were what got sequenced. Data came from immunoSEQ multiplex PCR; TCRdb stores just in-frame clones and leaves some out. The table shows approximately 250,000 clones, with around 24% occurring only once. Per the germline V gene, CDR1 is PRHDT and CDR2 is FYEKMQ (reference sequence). V was shortened by 3 bases and J by 2 bases, with 13 bases between the two germline ends. This CDR3 is built from 15 residues. For this clone: Its antigen is unidentified.

The sequenced sample was naive CD4+ T cells from blood. The V gene is TRBV13, the J gene TRBJ1-2; D call uncertain. The sequence derives from a woman aged 25-40 years with type 1 diabetes. CDR3 loop: CASSFIGVGNYGYTF. CDR3 nucleotide sequence: TGTGCCAGCAGCTTCATCGGGGTGGGAAACTATGGCTACACCTTC.